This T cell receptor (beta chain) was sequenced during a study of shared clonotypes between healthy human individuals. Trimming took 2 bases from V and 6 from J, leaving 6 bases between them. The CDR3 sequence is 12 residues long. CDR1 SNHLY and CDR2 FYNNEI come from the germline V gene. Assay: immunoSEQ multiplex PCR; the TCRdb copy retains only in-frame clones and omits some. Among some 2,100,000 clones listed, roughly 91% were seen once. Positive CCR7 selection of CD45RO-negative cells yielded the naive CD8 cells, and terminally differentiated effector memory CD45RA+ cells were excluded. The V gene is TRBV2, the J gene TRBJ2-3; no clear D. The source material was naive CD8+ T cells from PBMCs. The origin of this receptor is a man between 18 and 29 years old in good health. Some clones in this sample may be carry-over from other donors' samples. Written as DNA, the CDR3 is TGTGCCAGCAGTGAACGCCGGGATACGCAGTATTTT. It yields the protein CASSERRDTQYF. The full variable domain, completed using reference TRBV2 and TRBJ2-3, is EPEVTQTPSHQVTQMGQEVILRCVPISNHLYFYWYRQILGQKVEFLVSFYNNEISEKSEIFDDQFSVERPDGSNFTLKIRSTKLEDSAMYFCASSERRDTQYFGPGTRLTVL.